This TCR beta chain derives from a study of blood T cell repertoires in COVID-19. About the research overall: COVID-19 samples, acute and convalescent, were from the United States, Italy and Spain. In each case, the material was cDNA or gDNA derived from T cells, B-cell-depleted T cells, or PBMCs.

In the original workflow: Amplifying reference gene primers gave estimates of nucleated cell counts. This table comes from immunoSEQ multiplex PCR, and its TCRdb copy is limited to in-frame clones, with some not included. The DNA gave D and trimming, while V, J and clone size come from that table. The table includes 55,000 to 75,000 clones, more than 85% detected once. Source material: peripheral blood. This clonotype was obtained from a human donor with active COVID-19. The donor label of this sample is uncertain.

This CDR3 is CASSYSQRSPQETQYF. CDR3 bases: TGTGCCAGCAGTTACTCCCAGCGGAGTCCCCAAGAGACCCAGTACTTC. The chain recombines TRBV6-2 or TRBV6-3 with TRBJ2-5; D is possibly TRBD2 (5 bases). Germline loops: CDR1 MNHEY, CDR2 SVGEGT. The CDR3 has 16 amino acids. V lost 0 bases and J lost 1, with 12 bases in between.